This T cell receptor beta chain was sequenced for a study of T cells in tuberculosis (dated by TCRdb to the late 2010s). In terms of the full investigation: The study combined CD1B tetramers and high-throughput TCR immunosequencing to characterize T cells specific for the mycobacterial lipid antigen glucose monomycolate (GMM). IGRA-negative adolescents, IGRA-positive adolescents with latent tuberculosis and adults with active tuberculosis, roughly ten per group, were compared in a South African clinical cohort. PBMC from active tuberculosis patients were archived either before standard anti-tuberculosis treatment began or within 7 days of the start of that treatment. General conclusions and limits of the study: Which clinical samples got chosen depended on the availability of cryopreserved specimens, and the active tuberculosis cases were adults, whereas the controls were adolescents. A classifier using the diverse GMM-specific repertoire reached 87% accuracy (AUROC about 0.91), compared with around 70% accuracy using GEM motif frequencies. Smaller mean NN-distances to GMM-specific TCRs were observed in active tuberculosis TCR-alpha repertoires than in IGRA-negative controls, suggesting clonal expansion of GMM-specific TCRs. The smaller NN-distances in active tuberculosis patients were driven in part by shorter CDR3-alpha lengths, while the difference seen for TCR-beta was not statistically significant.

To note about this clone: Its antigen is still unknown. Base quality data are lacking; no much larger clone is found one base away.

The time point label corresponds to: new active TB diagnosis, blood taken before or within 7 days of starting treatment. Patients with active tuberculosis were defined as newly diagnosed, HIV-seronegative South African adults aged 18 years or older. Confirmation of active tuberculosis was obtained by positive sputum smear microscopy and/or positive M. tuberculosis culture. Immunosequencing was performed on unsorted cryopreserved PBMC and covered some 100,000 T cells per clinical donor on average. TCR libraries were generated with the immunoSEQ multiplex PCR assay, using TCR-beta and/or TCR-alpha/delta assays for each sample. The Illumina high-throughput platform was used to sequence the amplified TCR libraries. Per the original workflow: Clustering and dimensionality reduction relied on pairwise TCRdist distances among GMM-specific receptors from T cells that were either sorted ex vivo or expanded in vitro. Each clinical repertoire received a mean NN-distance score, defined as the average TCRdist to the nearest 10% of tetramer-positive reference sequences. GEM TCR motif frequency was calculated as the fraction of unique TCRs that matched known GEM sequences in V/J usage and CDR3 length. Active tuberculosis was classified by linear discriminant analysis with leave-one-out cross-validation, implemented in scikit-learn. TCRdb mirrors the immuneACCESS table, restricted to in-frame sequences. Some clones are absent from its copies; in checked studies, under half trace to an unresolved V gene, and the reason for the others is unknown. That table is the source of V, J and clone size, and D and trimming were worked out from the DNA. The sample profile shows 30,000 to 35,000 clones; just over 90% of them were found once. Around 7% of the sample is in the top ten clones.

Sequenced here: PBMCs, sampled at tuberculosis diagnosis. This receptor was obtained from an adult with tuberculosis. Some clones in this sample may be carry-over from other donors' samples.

This receptor has the CDR3 CAIQGVTSGVEQYF. The nucleotides read TGTGCCATCCAGGGGGTAACATCCGGGGTCGAGCAGTACTTC. Recombination connected TRBV28 to TRBJ2-7; 7 bases in the middle match TRBD1. Compared with germline, V lacks 10 bases and J lacks 6 bases; bases without a gene match: 15. CDR1 and CDR2, per the germline V gene, are MDHEN and SYDVKM. The CDR3 measures 14 amino acids from cysteine to phenylalanine. Just the 42-base CDR3 DNA is kept, in frame starting at base 1.